The next 15 T cell receptor beta chains were all read from a single sample in a study of cytomegalovirus exposure and HLA in healthy donors. 13 Jbeta primers and 60 Vbeta primers were used for the PCR. Libraries were prepared by immunoSEQ multiplex PCR; TCRdb keeps only in-frame clonotypes and omits some of them. This table holds roughly 160,000 clones, 70% to 85% found once. The sequenced sample was PBMCs. Receptors were obtained from a man aged 50 or older in good health and CMV-seropositive.

The CDR3: CASSGGTDIYEQYF. CDR3 DNA: TGTGCCAGTAGTGGTGGGACAGATATATACGAGCAGTACTTC. The V call is TRBV19, the J call TRBJ2-7, with 7 bases that match TRBD1. CDR1 and CDR2 from the germline V gene are LNHDA and SQIVND (reference sequence). V lost 5 bases to trimming and J lost 4 bases; unmatched junction nucleotides: 8. This CDR3 is 14 amino acids long.

The CDR3 is CASSLVGGGHTGELFF. The CDR3 DNA follows: TGTGCCAGCAGCTTAGTAGGGGGGGGGCATACCGGGGAGCTGTTTTTT. The chain couples TRBV7-2 to TRBJ2-2; the D gene is possibly TRBD2 (7 bases). Per germline, CDR1 SGHTA and CDR2 FQGNSA. The CDR3 length is 16 residues. The V end was cut by 1 base, the J end by 5 bases, with 14 bases between.

This clone was seen only a few times. V usage is TRBV5-1 and J usage is TRBJ2-2; TRBD2 agrees at 10 bases. From germline, CDR1 is SGHRS and CDR2 YFSETQ. The CDR3 runs 16 residues. V shed 5 bases, J shed 0 bases, and the junction held 4 bases outside the gene matches. The CDR3 DNA follows: TGCGCCAGCAGTGTTAGCGGGGGGTCGAACACCGGGGAGCTGTTTTTT. Amino acid sequence: CASSVSGGSNTGELFF. The full variable domain, rest sourced from reference TRBV5-1 and TRBJ2-2, is KAGVTQTPRYLIKTRGQQVTLSCSPISGHRSVSWYQQTPGQGLQFLFEYFSETQRNKGNFPGRFSGRQFSNSRSEMNVSTLELGDSALYLCASSVSGGSNTGELFFGEGSRLTVL.

Written as DNA, the CDR3 is TGTGCCAGCAGCTTAGGAGGGTCGGGGTCCGGGACAGGGAAGACCGGGGAGCTGTTTTTT. Its translation: CASSLGGSGSGTGKTGELFF. This chain links TRBV11-3 with TRBJ2-2; the match to TRBD1 covers 9 bases. The CDR3 has 20 residues. Unmatched junction bases numbered 17, after V lost 1 base and J lost 5 bases. Per the germline V gene, CDR1 is SGHNT and CDR2 is YENEEA. Based on the CDR3 plus reference TRBV11-3 and TRBJ2-2, the full variable domain is EAGVVQSPRYKIIEKKQPVAFWCNPISGHNTLYWYLQNLGQGPELLIRYENEEAVDDSQLPKDRFSAERLKGVDSTLKIQPAELGDSAVYLCASSLGGSGSGTGKTGELFFGEGSRLTVL.

V gene TRBV5-6 combines with J gene TRBJ1-5; 12 bases match TRBD1. Losses at the gene ends were 4 bases for V and 6 bases for J; bases not matched to a gene: 2. Germline V gene sequence: CDR1 SGHDT, CDR2 YYEEEE. The CDR3 is made up of 14 amino acids. The CDR3 nucleotides are TGTGCCAGCAGCCCGGGACAGGGGGCTCAGCCCCAGCATTTT. Its translation: CASSPGQGAQPQHF.

The V and J genes are TRBV6-4 and TRBJ2-5; D is uncertain. V was cut by 5 bases and J by 4 bases, with 11 bases left in between. Germline V CDR1 and CDR2: MRHNA, SNTAGT. This CDR3 has 13 amino acids. The CDR3 region is CASSPSPGETQYF. CDR3 bases: TGTGCCAGCAGTCCCAGCCCGGGAGAGACCCAGTACTTC.

The CDR3 DNA sequence: TGTGCCAGCAGCGTAGGGGGGGGCTCGGACAATGAGCAGTTCTTC. The encoded protein is CASSVGGGSDNEQFF. This rearrangement joins TRBV9 to TRBJ2-1, with a possible D match to TRBD2 (7 bases). The V end was cut by 0 bases, the J end by 5 bases, with 12 bases between. Germline CDR1 SGDLS, CDR2 YYNGEE. There are 15 residues in the CDR3.

The chain uses TRBV29-1 and TRBJ2-7, with D perhaps TRBD2 (5 bases). The length of the CDR3 is 11 residues. The V end was cut by 4 bases, the J end by 5 bases, with 9 bases between. The V gene's germline CDR1 is SQVTM and CDR2 ANQGSEA. For the CDR3, the DNA is TGCAGCGTTGTATTAGCGCACGAGCAGTACTTC. Its protein is CSVVLAHEQYF.

This chain connects TRBV7-2 to TRBJ2-3; tentatively, D is TRBD1 (5 bases). The CDR3 sequence is 15 residues long. Trimming cost V 5 bases and J 2 bases, with 14 bases left between them. From germline, CDR1 is SGHTA and CDR2 FQGNSA. This CDR3 is CASSDGAGITDTQYF. The CDR3 DNA reads as TGTGCCAGCAGCGATGGGGCAGGGATCACAGATACGCAGTATTTT.

The genes are TRBV6-5 and TRBJ2-7; D is unresolved. The CDR3 consists of 13 residues. The germline gives CDR1 MNHEY, CDR2 SVGAGI. V shed 0 bases and J shed 5 bases, with 8 bases lying between them. The CDR3: CASSYSPSHEQYF. The CDR3 region has the DNA TGTGCCAGCAGTTACTCTCCATCCCACGAGCAGTACTTC.

This chain links TRBV9 with TRBJ2-3, with 10 nucleotides matching TRBD2. CDR3 length: 16 residues. V gave up 5 bases and J gave up 4 bases; unmatched junction bases: 10. The germline V gene has CDR1 SGDLS and CDR2 YYNGEE. The CDR3 loop reads CASSAKAGGLADTQYF. The CDR3 bases are TGTGCCAGCAGTGCTAAAGCGGGGGGGCTCGCAGATACGCAGTATTTT.

V gene TRBV6-1 combines with J gene TRBJ2-7; TRBD1 matches at 7 bases. From germline, CDR1 is MNHNS and CDR2 SASEGT. The CDR3 runs 13 residues. The J segment lost 3 bases and the V segment lost 9 bases, leaving 8 bases of the junction unmatched. CDR3 bases: TGTGCCAGTGGGACAGATCGAGTCTACGAGCAGTACTTC. It yields the protein CASGTDRVYEQYF.

This clone was counted a few times. This rearrangement joins TRBV7-2 to TRBJ2-3; the D gene is possibly TRBD2 (7 bases). CDR3 length equals 16 residues. Germline lookup yields CDR1 SGHTA and CDR2 FQGNSA. The germline V and J ends were trimmed by 5 bases and 4 bases, with 19 bases remaining between them. CDR3 nucleotides: TGTGCCAGCAGCCCCTTCGGGGGGCGAAAACCAGATACGCAGTATTTT. Its translation is CASSPFGGRKPDTQYF.

This chain connects TRBV5-6 to TRBJ2-7, with D perhaps matching TRBD1 (5 bases). Germline CDR1 reads SGHDT; CDR2 reads YYEEEE. This CDR3 region has 15 residues. Trimming stripped 4 bases from V and 2 bases from J, with 16 bases between. Here the CDR3 DNA reads TGTGCCAGCAGCATCAGTACCGGACATCCCTACGAGCAGTACTTC. Translated: CASSISTGHPYEQYF.

The chain couples TRBV4-1 to TRBJ2-1; 9 bases match TRBD2. The CDR3 has 15 residues. Germline trimming cut 4 bases from V and 6 bases from J; bases unmatched to any gene: 7. Germline loops: CDR1 MGHRA, CDR2 YSYEKL. CDR3 nucleotide sequence: TGCGCCAGCAGCCGTTTAGCGGGGGCCCTCAATGAGCAGTTCTTC. This sequence encodes CASSRLAGALNEQFF.